A single TCR beta chain is shown here with its context. Using immunoSEQ multiplex PCR, the repertoire was profiled, and TCRdb retains in-frame clones only, with some absent. Here the sample spans 250,000 to 350,000 clones, about 88% being singletons. The data stem from a study of blood T cell repertoires in COVID-19. Germline trimming cut 1 base from V and 6 bases from J; bases unmatched to any gene: 4. CDR1 and CDR2 from the germline V gene are SNHLY and FYNNEI. CDR3 length: 15 amino acids. Seattle participants joined during active infection and were tracked over time. Sequencing was performed on peripheral blood. The V and J genes are TRBV2 and TRBJ2-3; 10 positions agree with TRBD2. This receptor was taken from a woman aged 25 to 39 with COVID-19, enrolled during active disease. The CDR3 spells CASSEETSGQDTQYF. The DNA for the CDR3 is TGTGCCAGCAGTGAAGAGACTAGCGGGCAGGATACGCAGTATTTT.